Presented here are 17 T cell receptor beta chains from one specimen sequenced in a study of control samples from healthy donors and cancer patients. The assay was immunoSEQ multiplex PCR, and TCRdb's table has in-frame clones only and misses some. The data show some 96,000 clones, more than 85% seen once. Sequencing used blood. Receptors originate from a woman between 45 and 65 years old in good health.

The chain uses TRBV6-5 and TRBJ2-3, with D hard to call. The V and J ends lost 3 bases and 1 base respectively, with 8 bases between them. From germline, CDR1 is MNHEY and CDR2 SVGAGI. There are 14 residues in the CDR3. The CDR3 DNA reads TGTGCCAGCAGTTATATAGTGGGCACAGATACGCAGTATTTT. Its translation: CASSYIVGTDTQYF.

The chain couples TRBV10-3 to TRBJ1-1; 7 bases are shared with TRBD1. Germline V gene sequence: CDR1 ENHRY, CDR2 SYGVKD. The CDR3 consists of 13 residues. Unmatched junction bases numbered 6, after V lost 8 bases and J lost 3 bases. The CDR3 sequence: CAIRGGPYTEAFF. CDR3 DNA sequence: TGTGCCATCCGAGGGGGCCCCTACACTGAAGCTTTCTTT.

This chain connects TRBV5-1 to TRBJ1-5; perhaps TRBD1 as D (6 bases). This CDR3 has 13 residues. Trimming cost V 0 bases and J 7 bases, with 8 bases left between them. Germline CDR1 is SGHRS and CDR2 is YFSETQ. CDR3 amino acids: CASSLAGGQPQHF. CDR3 sequence (DNA): TGCGCCAGCAGCTTGGCTGGGGGCCAGCCCCAGCATTTT.

The chain is built from TRBV23-1 and TRBJ2-1, with D perhaps TRBD2 (6 bases). TRBV23-1 is flagged as an ORF with uncertain function. Trimming pared 2 bases from V and 7 bases from J, leaving 12 bases between. The CDR3 contains 14 residues. CDR3 DNA sequence: TGCGCCAGCAGTCAAACGGTGGGGAGGAATGAGCAGTTCTTC. This codes for CASSQTVGRNEQFF.

This clone has only a few counts. The chain carries TRBV6-5 and TRBJ1-5; D gene ambiguous. Germline V gives CDR1 MNHEY, CDR2 SVGAGI. The CDR3 covers 12 residues. Trimming took 10 bases from V and 0 from J, leaving 7 bases between them. CDR3 nucleotide sequence: TGTGCCACCAAGAATAGCAATCAGCCCCAGCATTTT. Its protein product is CATKNSNQPQHF.

The chain joins TRBV18 to TRBJ2-7, with D uncertain. V was clipped by 6 bases and J by 0 bases, with 9 bases between them. CDR1 is KGHSH, CDR2 LQKENI, per germline. The length of the CDR3 is 13 residues. The CDR3 here is CASSLDVSYEQYV. The CDR3 nucleotides are TGTGCCAGCTCGCTCGACGTCTCCTACGAGCAGTACGTC.

The genes are TRBV7-9 and TRBJ1-4, with 9 bases that match TRBD1. The V segment lost 5 bases and the J segment 7 bases; nucleotides outside the gene matches: 11. Per the germline V gene, CDR1 is SEHNR and CDR2 is FQNEAQ (reference sequence). CDR3 length: 16 residues. In DNA form, the CDR3 reads TGTGCCAGCAGCCCCCGGGACAGGGAATGGGGTGAAAAACTGTTTTTT. Translated, it gives CASSPRDREWGEKLFF.

V usage is TRBV7-9 and J usage is TRBJ2-1; 7 bases align to TRBD2. The germline gives CDR1 SEHNR, CDR2 FQNEAQ (reference sequence). There are 16 residues in the CDR3. Trimming cost V 1 base and J 2 bases; bases outside gene matches: 5. The CDR3 DNA reads as TGTGCCAGCAGCTTAGACTCGGGGGGAACCTACAATGAGCAGTTCTTC. It codes for CASSLDSGGTYNEQFF. Full variable domain (rest looked up from reference TRBV7-9 and TRBJ2-1): DTGVSQNPRHKITKRGQNVTFRCDPISEHNRLYWYRQTLGQGPEFLTYFQNEAQLEKSRLLSDRFSAERPKGSFSTLEIQRTEQGDSAMYLCASSLDSGGTYNEQFFGPGTRLTVL.

V and J are TRBV10-3 and TRBJ2-1; D is perhaps TRBD2 (5 bases). Germline CDR1 is ENHRY and CDR2 is SYGVKD. Trimming removed 5 bases at V and 9 bases at J, with 17 bases between. This CDR3 has 14 residues. Here the CDR3 reads CAISPPSTRSEQFF. The CDR3 region has the DNA TGTGCCATCAGTCCTCCTTCCACTAGAAGTGAGCAGTTCTTC.

The chain combines TRBV2 with TRBJ2-1, with D possibly called TRBD1 or TRBD2 (5 bases each). Trimming took 8 bases from V and 4 from J, leaving 12 bases between them. The CDR3 spans 13 residues. Germline V lookup: CDR1 SNHLY, CDR2 FYNNEI. The CDR3 loop is CASLRDGYNEQFF. In nucleotides, the CDR3 is TGTGCCAGCTTAAGGGACGGATACAATGAGCAGTTCTTC.

This chain uses TRBV7-3 with TRBJ2-1, with TRBD1 matching over 10 bases. This CDR3 is built from 16 residues. Germline V gene lookup returns CDR1 SGHTA and CDR2 FQGTGA. Trimming cost V 6 bases and J 5 bases; bases outside gene matches: 10. CDR3 bases: TGTGCCAGCAGTTCGGTTGGGACAGGGGCGGACAATGAGCAGTTCTTC. It is translated as CASSSVGTGADNEQFF.

This chain connects TRBV12-5 to TRBJ1-5, with D possibly matching TRBD1 (5 bases). Germline CDR1 LGHNT, CDR2 FRNRAP. Trimming removed 0 bases from V and 2 bases from J, with 20 bases in between. This CDR3 comprises 19 residues. The CDR3, as DNA: TGTGCTAGTGGTTTGGTATTACGGGGGAGCCGCGTTGGCAATCAGCCCCAGCATTTT. Translating it yields CASGLVLRGSRVGNQPQHF.

The chain is built from TRBV25-1 and TRBJ2-6; the D is unclear. The CDR3 has 14 residues. V lost 3 bases, J lost 4 bases, and 7 bases lay in between. Germline values: CDR1 MGHDK, CDR2 SYGVNS. CDR3 nucleotide sequence: TGTGCCAGCAGTGATTGGTCCGGGGCCAACGTCCTGACTTTC. Protein product: CASSDWSGANVLTF.

The gene calls are TRBV12-3 or TRBV12-4 and TRBJ2-5, with D maybe TRBD1 (7 bases). CDR3 size: 13 residues. The V end lost 7 bases, the J end lost 4 bases, and 13 bases lay between the germline ends. CDR3 in amino acids: CASTYRGGETQYF. The CDR3 nucleotides read TGTGCCAGCACTTACAGGGGAGGAGAGACCCAGTACTTC.

The rearrangement joins TRBV11-3 to TRBJ2-3; D not resolved. The CDR3 consists of 14 residues. V lost 5 bases to trimming and J lost 4 bases, with 13 bases between them. The germline CDR1 and CDR2 sequences are SGHNT and YENEEA. CDR3 coding DNA: TGTGCCAGCAGCCTCGGCGGCCGGGCAGATACGCAGTATTTT. Protein product: CASSLGGRADTQYF.

The chain recombines TRBV5-6 with TRBJ1-1; perhaps TRBD1 as D (5 bases). This CDR3 comprises 15 residues. CDR1 and CDR2 (germline): SGHDT, YYEEEE. V gave up 4 bases and J gave up 2 bases, with 15 bases separating them. The CDR3 nucleotides read TGTGCCAGCAGCCTGAGGATGACAGCCAACACTGAAGCTTTCTTT. It specifies CASSLRMTANTEAFF.

The chain combines TRBV28 with TRBJ1-4; D is unclear. The CDR3 spans 15 residues. Trimming removed 6 bases from V and 0 bases from J, with 11 bases in between. Germline V gives CDR1 MDHEN, CDR2 SYDVKM. Here the CDR3 reads CASSEHGATNEKLFF. In DNA form, the CDR3 reads TGTGCCAGCAGCGAACACGGTGCAACTAATGAAAAACTGTTTTTT. The variable domain in full, with the rest retrieved from reference TRBV28 and TRBJ1-4, is DVKVTQSSRYLVKRTGEKVFLECVQDMDHENMFWYRQDPGLGLRLIYFSYDVKMKEKGDIPEGYSVSREKKERFSLILESASTNQTSMYLCASSEHGATNEKLFFGSGTQLSVL.